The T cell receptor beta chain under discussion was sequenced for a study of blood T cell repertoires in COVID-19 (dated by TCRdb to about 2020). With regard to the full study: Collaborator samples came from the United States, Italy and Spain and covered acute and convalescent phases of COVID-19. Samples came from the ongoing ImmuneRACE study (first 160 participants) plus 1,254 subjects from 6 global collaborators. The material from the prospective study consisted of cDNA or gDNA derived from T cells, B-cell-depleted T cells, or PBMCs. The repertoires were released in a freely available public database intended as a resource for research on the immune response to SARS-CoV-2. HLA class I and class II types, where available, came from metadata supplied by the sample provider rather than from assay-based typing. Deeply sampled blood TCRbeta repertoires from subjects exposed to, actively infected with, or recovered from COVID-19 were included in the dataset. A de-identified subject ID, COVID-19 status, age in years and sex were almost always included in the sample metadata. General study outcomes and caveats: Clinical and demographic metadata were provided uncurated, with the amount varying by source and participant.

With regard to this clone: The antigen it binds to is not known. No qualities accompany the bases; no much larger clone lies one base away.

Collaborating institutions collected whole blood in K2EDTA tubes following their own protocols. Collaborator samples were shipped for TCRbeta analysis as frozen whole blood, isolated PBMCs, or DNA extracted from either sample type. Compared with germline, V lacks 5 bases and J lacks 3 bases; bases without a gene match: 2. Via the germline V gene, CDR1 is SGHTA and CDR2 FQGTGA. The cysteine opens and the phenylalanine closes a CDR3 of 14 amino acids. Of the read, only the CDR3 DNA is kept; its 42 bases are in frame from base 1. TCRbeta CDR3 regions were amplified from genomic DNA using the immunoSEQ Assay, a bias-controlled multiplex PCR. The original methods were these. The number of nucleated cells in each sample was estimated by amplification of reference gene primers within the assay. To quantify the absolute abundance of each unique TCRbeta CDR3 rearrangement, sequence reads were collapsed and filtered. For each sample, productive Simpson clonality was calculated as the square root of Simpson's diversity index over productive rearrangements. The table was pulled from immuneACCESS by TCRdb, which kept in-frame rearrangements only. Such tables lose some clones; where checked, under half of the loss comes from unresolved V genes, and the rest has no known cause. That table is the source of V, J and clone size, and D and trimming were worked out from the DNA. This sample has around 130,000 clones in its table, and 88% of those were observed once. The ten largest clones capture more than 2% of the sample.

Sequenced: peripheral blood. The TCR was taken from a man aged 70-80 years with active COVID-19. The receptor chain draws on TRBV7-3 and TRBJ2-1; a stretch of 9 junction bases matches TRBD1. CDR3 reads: CASSPGQGYNEQFF. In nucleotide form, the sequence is TGTGCCAGCAGCCCGGGACAGGGCTACAATGAGCAGTTCTTC.